These 18 T cell receptor beta chains share one sample of origin, sequenced in a study of blood T cell repertoires in COVID-19. The protocol was immunoSEQ multiplex PCR, while the TCRdb copy is restricted to in-frame clones and leaves out a portion. The data show roughly 150,000 clones, roughly 80% seen once. The sample comprised peripheral blood. The origin of the receptors is a man aged 45-65 years with active or convalescent COVID-19.

The V and J genes are TRBV7-2 and TRBJ2-2; maybe TRBD1 (6 bases). The CDR3 runs 15 residues. V lost 1 base and J 7 bases, leaving 13 bases between the germline ends. Germline lookup yields CDR1 SGHTA and CDR2 FQGNSA. The CDR3 region has the DNA TGTGCCAGCAGCTTAGTCCCAGGGGTTGGCGGGGAGCTGTTTTTT. Protein sequence: CASSLVPGVGGELFF.

The chain carries TRBV2 and TRBJ2-7; TRBD2 matches at 8 bases. The CDR3 spans 14 residues. With 6 bases clipped from V and 7 bases from J, the junction kept 11 bases outside the gene matches. The germline V gene has CDR1 SNHLY and CDR2 FYNNEI. As DNA, the CDR3 is TGTGCCAGCAGCCGGGGGGGGAGTACGGTGGAGCAGTACTTC. This codes for CASSRGGSTVEQYF.

This clone appeared once. The chain combines TRBV19 with TRBJ1-2; tentatively, D is TRBD1 (6 bases). The CDR3 totals 14 residues. The germline V gene encodes CDR1 LNHDA and CDR2 SQIVND (reference sequence). V dropped 0 bases and J dropped 7 bases, with 12 bases sitting between them. The CDR3 is CASSIDRTERGYTF. The CDR3 nucleotides are TGTGCCAGTAGTATAGATAGGACAGAACGTGGCTACACCTTC. Full variable domain (outside the CDR3, taken from reference TRBV19 and TRBJ1-2): DGGITQSPKYLFRKEGQNVTLSCEQNLNHDAMYWYRQDPGQGLRLIYYSQIVNDFQKGDIAEGYSVSREKKESFPLTVTSAQKNPTAFYLCASSIDRTERGYTFGSGTRLTVV.

The chain links TRBV4-2 to TRBJ2-1; 13 bases are a match to TRBD2. Unmatched junction bases numbered 2, after V lost 1 base and J lost 2 bases. CDR3 length: 17 amino acids. Germline loops: CDR1 LGHNA, CDR2 YNFKEQ. The CDR3 region has the DNA TGTGCCAGCAGCCAAGTACTAGCGGGAGGGCCCTACAATGAGCAGTTCTTC. This sequence encodes CASSQVLAGGPYNEQFF.

This chain connects TRBV6-2 or TRBV6-3 to TRBJ2-2, with no clear D. Deletions cut 5 bases from V and 7 bases from J, with 11 bases between. Germline values: CDR1 MNHEY, CDR2 SVGEGT. CDR3 length: 13 residues. In nucleotides, the CDR3 is TGTGCCAGCAGTGCTGGGCCAGGCGGGGAGCTGTTTTTT. Protein product: CASSAGPGGELFF.

This clone was observed once. V is TRBV5-1 and J is TRBJ1-1, with 7 nucleotides matching TRBD1. Germline CDR1 and CDR2: SGHRS and YFSETQ. The CDR3 is 16 residues long. V dropped 0 bases and J dropped 0; count of bases not matched to a gene: 5. The CDR3 loop reads CASSLGTGWMNTEAFF. CDR3 in DNA: TGCGCCAGCAGCTTGGGGACAGGTTGGATGAACACTGAAGCTTTCTTT.

This rearrangement joins TRBV27 to TRBJ2-5; weak D call: TRBD2 (5 bases). CDR3 length: 16 residues. The germline CDR1 and CDR2 sequences are MNHEY and SMNVEV (reference sequence). Deletions cut 2 bases from V and 5 bases from J, with 18 bases between. The CDR3 DNA follows: TGTGCCAGCAGTTTAGGCCGGACGGCGAGAGGGGAGACCCAGTACTTC. This codes for CASSLGRTARGETQYF.

The chain links TRBV14 to TRBJ1-1; D perhaps matches TRBD1 (6 bases). Germline-derived CDR1 and CDR2 are SGHDN and FVKESK. The CDR3 is 16 amino acids. V was pared by 4 bases and J by 3 bases, with 18 bases between. The DNA for the CDR3 is TGTGCCAGCAGCCGAGACGTACTCAGGGGTTACACTGAAGCTTTCTTT. It encodes CASSRDVLRGYTEAFF.

This rearrangement joins TRBV5-1 to TRBJ1-1; 12 positions match TRBD1. The CDR3 loop spans 23 amino acids. CDR1 is SGHRS and CDR2 is YFSETQ in the germline V gene. Losses at the gene ends were 1 base for V and 1 base for J; bases not matched to a gene: 23. The CDR3 coding sequence is TGCGCCAGCAGCTTGTCTTTGAGGAGGGGACAGGGGGCGAGAAGGATTCGGAACACTGAAGCTTTCTTT. Protein product: CASSLSLRRGQGARRIRNTEAFF.

This clone was seen only a few times. This chain joins TRBV3-1 (or the pseudogene TRBV3-2) and TRBJ1-4, with 7 bases matching TRBD1. The CDR3 extends over 16 amino acids. Germline V CDR1 and CDR2: LGHDT, YNNKEL (reference sequence). V dropped 1 base and J dropped 7; count of bases not matched to a gene: 9. In nucleotides, the CDR3 is TGTGCCAGCAGCCAAGGTGGTCAGGGGGTCAGTGAAAAACTGTTTTTT. Residues: CASSQGGQGVSEKLFF.

The V gene is TRBV6-1, the J gene TRBJ2-7; 16 bases align to TRBD2. The CDR3 runs 19 residues. Trimming took 0 bases from V and 3 from J; bases not matched to a gene: 8. Germline CDR1 MNHNS, CDR2 SASEGT. The CDR3: CASSEAPLGLAGGYYEQYF. Here the CDR3 DNA reads TGTGCCAGCAGTGAAGCACCTCTGGGACTAGCGGGAGGGTACTACGAGCAGTACTTC.

The J gene is TRBJ1-4, the V gene TRBV7-8; 8 bases fit TRBD1. This CDR3 region has 17 residues. Germline trimming cut 3 bases from V and 12 bases from J; bases unmatched to any gene: 18. Germline values: CDR1 SGHVS, CDR2 FQNEAQ. The CDR3 loop is CASSFLGSGQGPGELFF. Written as DNA, the CDR3 is TGTGCCAGCAGCTTTCTGGGCTCCGGACAGGGTCCGGGAGAACTGTTTTTT.

This chain links TRBV10-3 with TRBJ1-5; perhaps TRBD1 as D (5 bases). Germline assignment: CDR1 ENHRY and CDR2 SYGVKD. The CDR3 is 13 amino acids. V was shortened by 9 bases and J by 3 bases, with 12 bases between the two germline ends. In DNA form, the CDR3 reads TGTGCCATGAGCGGGGGATACAATCAGCCCCAGCATTTT. Translation: CAMSGGYNQPQHF.

The genes are TRBV5-8 and TRBJ2-5; D perhaps matches TRBD1 (6 bases). CDR3 size: 16 residues. In germline, CDR1 is SGHTS, CDR2 YDEGEE. Trimming removed 4 bases from V and 4 bases from J, with 20 bases in between. The CDR3 sequence is CASSSGFQGSTETQYF. CDR3 in DNA: TGTGCCAGCAGCAGTGGGTTCCAGGGGTCTACAGAGACCCAGTACTTC. Variable domain in full (rest from reference TRBV5-8 and TRBJ2-5): EAGVTQSPTHLIKTRGQQATLRCSPISGHTSVYWYQQALGLGLQFLLWYDEGEERNRGNFPPRFSGRQFPNYSSELNVNALELEDSALYLCASSSGFQGSTETQYFGPGTRLLVL.

CDR3 coding DNA: TGTGCCACCAGTGAGGAGGGCAGGGATCAGCCCCAGCATTTT. It yields the protein CATSEEGRDQPQHF. The genes are TRBV24-1 and TRBJ1-5, with D possibly TRBD1 on 5 matching bases. CDR1 KGHDR and CDR2 SFDVKD come from the germline V gene. The CDR3 sequence is 14 residues long. V lost 4 bases and J lost 5, with 11 bases in between.

V is TRBV4-2 and J is TRBJ2-7; 14 nucleotides agree with TRBD2. This CDR3 comprises 18 residues. Germline CDR1 reads LGHNA; CDR2 reads YNFKEQ. The trim removed 1 base at V and 2 bases at J, leaving 7 bases unmatched. The CDR3, as DNA: TGTGCCAGCAGCCAAGGGGGACTAGCGGGGGACCTTACCTACGAGCAGTACTTC. Residues: CASSQGGLAGDLTYEQYF.

V gene TRBV9 combines with J gene TRBJ2-1, with 9 nucleotides matching TRBD1. After removal of 0 bases from V and 4 bases from J, the junction contained 2 bases not matched to a gene. CDR1 is SGDLS, CDR2 YYNGEE, per germline. The CDR3 totals 15 residues. The CDR3 protein is CASSVAGTGYNEQFF. In DNA, the CDR3 is TGTGCCAGCAGCGTAGCGGGGACAGGGTACAATGAGCAGTTCTTC.

This chain connects TRBV7-8 to TRBJ1-1; D unresolved. The CDR3 runs to 11 residues. Germline CDR1 SGHVS, CDR2 FQNEAQ. V shed 5 bases and J shed 5 bases, with 6 bases lying between them. Here the CDR3 reads CASSPSTEAFF. The CDR3 bases are TGTGCCAGCAGCCCTTCGACTGAAGCTTTCTTT.